Below are 22 T cell receptor beta chains sequenced from a single sample in a study of blood T cell repertoires in COVID-19. Profiled with immunoSEQ multiplex PCR; TCRdb holds only in-frame clones, not every one. The data show hundreds of thousands of clones, around 87% seen once. Sequenced: peripheral blood. The receptor source for this set is a woman aged 50 to 65 who had recovered from COVID-19.

This chain uses TRBV18 with TRBJ1-2; 7 positions agree with TRBD1. The V gene's germline CDR1 is KGHSH and CDR2 LQKENI. CDR3 length: 16 amino acids. J gave up 5 bases and V 1 base, and 10 bases lay outside the gene matches. CDR3 sequence reads: CASSPRNGGTEYGYTF. DNA for the CDR3: TGTGCCAGCTCACCACGGAACGGAGGGACAGAATATGGCTACACCTTC.

J is TRBJ2-3 and V is TRBV7-9; TRBD2 aligns across 11 bases. The CDR3 extends over 16 amino acids. J was trimmed by 1 base and V by 5 bases; bases with no gene match: 5. Germline CDR1 and CDR2: SEHNR and FQNEAQ (reference sequence). The CDR3 spells CASSAGTSGGTDTQYF. The CDR3, as DNA: TGTGCCAGCAGCGCTGGGACTAGCGGAGGCACAGATACGCAGTATTTT.

The chain is built from TRBV28 and TRBJ2-1; 9 nucleotides line up with TRBD2. This CDR3 region has 16 residues. Germline CDR1 reads MDHEN; CDR2 reads SYDVKM. V shed 0 bases, J shed 4 bases, and the junction held 4 bases outside the gene matches. The CDR3 DNA follows: TGTGCCAGCAGTTTATGGGCTAGCGGGGCATACAATGAGCAGTTCTTC. It is translated as CASSLWASGAYNEQFF.

In its sample, this clone was seen a few times. The chain couples TRBV3-1 (or the pseudogene TRBV3-2) to TRBJ1-5, with 9 bases identical to TRBD1. Germline values: CDR1 LGHDT, CDR2 YNNKEL (reference sequence). The CDR3 has 12 residues. The CDR3 DNA reads as TGTGCTACCGGACAGGGGAATCAGCCCCAGCATTTT. The encoded protein is CATGQGNQPQHF.

The genes are TRBV6-5 and TRBJ2-2; D is uncertain. V was trimmed by 6 bases and J by 2 bases, leaving 10 bases between them. CDR3 length equals 14 residues. From germline, CDR1 is MNHEY and CDR2 SVGAGI. CDR3: CASRLTSNTGELFF. In DNA form, the CDR3 reads TGTGCCAGCAGGCTGACTTCTAACACCGGGGAGCTGTTTTTT.

About this clone itself: The same CDR3 is also encoded by other DNA sequences in this sample. The chain employs TRBV19 and TRBJ1-4; 7 bases are a match to TRBD1. Germline lookup yields CDR1 LNHDA and CDR2 SQIVND (reference sequence). J lost 4 bases, V lost 5 bases, and 4 bases had no gene match. The CDR3 contains 14 residues. DNA of the CDR3: TGTGCCAGTAGTCGCGACAGGGATAATGAAAAACTGTTTTTT. Translated: CASSRDRDNEKLFF.

The J gene is TRBJ1-1, the V gene TRBV6-6, with 7 positions matching TRBD1. CDR1 is MNHNY, CDR2 SVGAGI, per germline (reference sequence). V was clipped by 6 bases and J by 8 bases; unmatched bases: 3. The CDR3 runs 11 residues. The CDR3 reads CASSQGGEAFF. DNA for the CDR3: TGTGCCAGCAGCCAGGGGGGAGAAGCTTTCTTT.

This clone appeared a single time. The chain links TRBV4-1 to TRBJ2-5; TRBD1 matches 7 bases. In germline, CDR1 is MGHRA, CDR2 YSYEKL. This CDR3 has 15 amino acids. Trimming removed 0 bases from V and 2 bases from J; junction bases left unmatched: 3. CDR3 loop: CASSQDRTGQETQYF. DNA of the CDR3: TGCGCCAGCAGCCAAGATCGGACAGGTCAAGAGACCCAGTACTTC.

This clone came up a few times. CDR3 amino acids: CASSLGQGRYNEQFF. The CDR3 coding sequence is TGTGCCAGCAGCTTAGGACAGGGGAGGTACAATGAGCAGTTCTTC. V and J are TRBV7-2 and TRBJ2-1; 8 nucleotides line up with TRBD1. V trimming: 1 base; J trimming: 4 bases; junction bases outside the gene matches: 3. Germline loops: CDR1 SGHTA, CDR2 FQGNSA. This CDR3 has 15 residues.

This clone was counted only a few times. The rearrangement joins TRBV11-3 to TRBJ1-1; no clear D gene. The V end was cut by 5 bases, the J end by 1 base, with 8 bases between. Looked up from germline, CDR1 is SGHNT and CDR2 is YENEEA. The CDR3 extends over 13 amino acids. The CDR3 reads CASSLTQNTEAFF. DNA for the CDR3: TGTGCCAGCAGCCTTACACAGAACACTGAAGCTTTCTTT.

This clone was counted once. The rearrangement joins TRBV25-1 to TRBJ1-6, with 8 bases fitting TRBD1. Germline V CDR1 and CDR2: MGHDK, SYGVNS. The length of the CDR3 is 13 residues. The V segment lost 6 bases and the J segment 9 bases; nucleotides outside the gene matches: 4. CDR3 sequence (DNA): TGTGCCAGCAGACAGGGGGACGGTTCACCCCTCCACTTT. Amino acids: CASRQGDGSPLHF.

J is TRBJ2-7 and V is TRBV7-8, with 12 positions matching TRBD2. J gave up 3 bases and V 4 bases, and 7 bases lay outside the gene matches. The CDR3 has 16 residues. Germline V gene sequence: CDR1 SGHVS, CDR2 FQNEAQ. The CDR3 spells CASSYGLAGLGYEQYF. In nucleotides, the CDR3 is TGTGCCAGCAGCTACGGACTAGCGGGACTCGGCTACGAGCAGTACTTC. Looking up the rest from reference TRBV7-8 and TRBJ2-7 gives the full variable domain: GAGVSQSPRYKVAKRGQDVALRCDPISGHVSLFWYQQALGQGPEFLTYFQNEAQLDKSGLPSDRFFAERPEGSVSTLKIQRTQQEDSAVYLCASSYGLAGLGYEQYFGPGTRLTVT.

The gene calls are TRBV28 and TRBJ1-2; D not resolved. V lost 4 bases to trimming and J lost 5 bases, with 5 bases between them. Germline V lookup: CDR1 MDHEN, CDR2 SYDVKM. This CDR3 is 11 amino acids long. CDR3 in amino acids: CASSSVYGYTF. DNA of the CDR3: TGTGCCAGCAGTTCCGTTTATGGCTACACCTTC.

The J gene is TRBJ2-3, the V gene TRBV7-9; possibly TRBD1 for D (5 bases). CDR1 SEHNR and CDR2 FQNEAQ come from the germline V gene (reference sequence). This CDR3 has 15 amino acids. V lost 1 base and J 5 bases, leaving 13 bases between the germline ends. The CDR3 nucleotides are TGTGCCAGCAGCTTAGGGGGCCCAGGAGAAGATACGCAGTATTTT. Translation gives CASSLGGPGEDTQYF.

This clone has a handful of counts. V is TRBV7-2 and J is TRBJ2-7, with 11 bases matching TRBD1. The CDR3 loop spans 18 amino acids. Looked up from germline, CDR1 is SGHTA and CDR2 is FQGNSA. J gave up 4 bases and V 5 bases, and 16 bases lay outside the gene matches. The CDR3 loop is CASSERGQGGPKEYEQYF. The CDR3 nucleotides read TGTGCCAGCAGCGAGAGGGGACAGGGGGGACCCAAGGAATACGAGCAGTACTTC.

This clone has only one observation. The gene calls are TRBV27 and TRBJ1-5; D is uncertain. The V end lost 4 bases, the J end lost 0 bases, and 7 bases lay between the germline ends. Germline V gene lookup returns CDR1 MNHEY and CDR2 SMNVEV (reference sequence). CDR3 length equals 14 residues. The CDR3 reads CASSSGNSNQPQHF. The CDR3 coding sequence is TGTGCCAGCAGTTCGGGGAATAGCAATCAGCCCCAGCATTTT.

The chain has TRBV7-2 and TRBJ1-1; D is ambiguous. Deletions cut 1 base from V and 1 base from J, with 10 bases between. This CDR3 is built from 15 residues. Germline-derived CDR1 and CDR2 are SGHTA and FQGNSA. The CDR3 is CASSLESGRNTEAFF. DNA for the CDR3: TGTGCCAGCAGCTTAGAATCGGGTAGGAACACTGAAGCTTTCTTT.

This clone appeared once. The chain links TRBV9 to TRBJ2-5; the match to TRBD1 covers 8 bases. V lost 4 bases to trimming and J lost 9 bases; unmatched junction nucleotides: 11. The CDR3 runs to 14 residues. Germline CDR1 reads SGDLS; CDR2 reads YYNGEE. As DNA, the CDR3 is TGTGCCAGCAGCTATGGACAGGGAGTTGAGGCCCAGTACTTC. Protein product: CASSYGQGVEAQYF.

This CDR3 is CASSSLAGGGTDTQYF. In nucleotides, the CDR3 is TGTGCCAGCAGCTCTTTAGCGGGAGGGGGCACAGATACGCAGTATTTT. The chain is built from TRBV7-3 and TRBJ2-3, with 11 nucleotides matching TRBD2. Germline values: CDR1 SGHTA, CDR2 FQGTGA. The V gene end was trimmed by 4 bases and the J gene end by 1 base; junction bases not matched to a gene: 4. The length of the CDR3 is 16 residues. Combining the CDR3 with reference TRBV7-3 and TRBJ2-3 gives the whole variable domain GAGVSQTPSNKVTEKGKYVELRCDPISGHTALYWYRQSLGQGPEFLIYFQGTGAADDSGLPNDRFFAVRPEGSVSTLKIQRTERGDSAVYLCASSSLAGGGTDTQYFGPGTRLTVL.

The chain carries TRBV6-6 and TRBJ1-5; D remains ambiguous. The CDR3 runs 16 residues. Germline values: CDR1 MNHNY, CDR2 SVGAGI (reference sequence). The ends were cut back, 2 bases at V and 5 bases at J, with 16 bases in the middle. The CDR3 DNA reads as TGTGCCAGCAGTTACCCGCCTGGAGGACTGGATCAGCCCCAGCATTTT. Its translation: CASSYPPGGLDQPQHF.

This chain joins TRBV5-4 and TRBJ2-5, with TRBD1 matching 7 bases. The CDR3 sequence is 14 residues long. V shed 0 bases, J shed 4 bases, and the junction held 3 bases outside the gene matches. CDR1 and CDR2 (germline): SGHNT, YYREEE (reference sequence). DNA for the CDR3: TGTGCCAGCAGCTTGGATAGGGGGCGAGAGACCCAGTACTTC. Encoded protein: CASSLDRGRETQYF.

The rearrangement links TRBV27 to TRBJ1-1; D is uncertain. The CDR3 is 13 residues long. Trimming removed 4 bases from V and 0 bases from J, with 6 bases in between. CDR1 and CDR2 (germline): MNHEY, SMNVEV (reference sequence). The CDR3 region has the DNA TGTGCCAGCAGTTACGGTCTGAACACTGAAGCTTTCTTT. Its protein product is CASSYGLNTEAFF.